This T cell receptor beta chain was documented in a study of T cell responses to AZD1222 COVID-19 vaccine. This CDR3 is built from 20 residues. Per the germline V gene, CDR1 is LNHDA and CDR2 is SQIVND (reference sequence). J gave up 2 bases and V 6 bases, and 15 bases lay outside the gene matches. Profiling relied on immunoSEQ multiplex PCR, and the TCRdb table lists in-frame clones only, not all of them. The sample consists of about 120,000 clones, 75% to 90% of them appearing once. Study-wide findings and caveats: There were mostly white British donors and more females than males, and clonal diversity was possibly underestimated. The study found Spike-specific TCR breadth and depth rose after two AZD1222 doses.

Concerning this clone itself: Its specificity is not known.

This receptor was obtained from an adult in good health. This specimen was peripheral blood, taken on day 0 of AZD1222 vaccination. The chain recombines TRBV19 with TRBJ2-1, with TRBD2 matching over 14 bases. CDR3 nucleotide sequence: TGTGCCAGTAGGGGACTAGCGGGAGTTGCGGGAGGAGCCGCCTACAATGAGCAGTTCTTC. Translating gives CASRGLAGVAGGAAYNEQFF.